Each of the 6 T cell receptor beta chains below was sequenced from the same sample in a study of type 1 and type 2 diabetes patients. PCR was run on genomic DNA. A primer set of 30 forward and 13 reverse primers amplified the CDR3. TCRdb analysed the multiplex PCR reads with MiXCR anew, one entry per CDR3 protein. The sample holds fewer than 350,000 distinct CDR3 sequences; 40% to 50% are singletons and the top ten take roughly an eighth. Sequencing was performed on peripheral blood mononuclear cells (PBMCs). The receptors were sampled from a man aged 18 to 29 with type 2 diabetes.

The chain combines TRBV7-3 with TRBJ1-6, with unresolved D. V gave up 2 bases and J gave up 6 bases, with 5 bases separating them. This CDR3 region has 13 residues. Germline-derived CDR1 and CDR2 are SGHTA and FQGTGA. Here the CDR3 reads CASSLQSNSPLHF. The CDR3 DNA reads TGTGCCAGCAGCTTACAGAGTAATTCACCCCTCCACTTT.

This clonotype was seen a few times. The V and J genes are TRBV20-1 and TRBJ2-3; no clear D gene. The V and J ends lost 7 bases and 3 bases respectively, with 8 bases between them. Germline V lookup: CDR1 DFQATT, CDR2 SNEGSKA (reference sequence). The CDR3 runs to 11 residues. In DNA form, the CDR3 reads TGCAGTGGTCTGTGGACAGATACGCAGTATTTT. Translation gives CSGLWTDTQYF.

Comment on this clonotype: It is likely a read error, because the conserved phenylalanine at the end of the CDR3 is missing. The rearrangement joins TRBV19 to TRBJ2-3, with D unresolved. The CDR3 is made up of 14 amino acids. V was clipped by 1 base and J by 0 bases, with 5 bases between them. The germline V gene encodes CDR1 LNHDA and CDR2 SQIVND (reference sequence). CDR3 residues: CASSIASSTDTQYL. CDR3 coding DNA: TGTGCCAGTAGTATAGCGAGCAGCACAGATACGCAGTATCTT.

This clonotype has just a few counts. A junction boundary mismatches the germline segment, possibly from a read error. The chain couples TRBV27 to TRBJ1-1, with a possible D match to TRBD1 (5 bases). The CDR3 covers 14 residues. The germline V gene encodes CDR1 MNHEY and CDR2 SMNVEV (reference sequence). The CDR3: CASSSPGLKTEAFF. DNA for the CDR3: TGTGCCAGCAGTTCACCGGGACTGAAGACTGAAGCTTTCTTT.

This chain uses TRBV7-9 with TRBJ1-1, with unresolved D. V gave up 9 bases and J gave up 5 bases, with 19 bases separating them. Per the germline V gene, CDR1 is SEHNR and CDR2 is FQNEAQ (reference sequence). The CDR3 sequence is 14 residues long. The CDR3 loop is CASNPPTLGTEAFF. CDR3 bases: TGTGCCAGTAACCCACCAACCTTGGGGACTGAAGCTTTCTTT.

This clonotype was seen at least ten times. CDR3 protein: CASSSSDRETSPLHF. DNA for the CDR3: TGTGCCAGCAGTTCGTCTGACAGGGAGACATCACCCCTCCACTTT. The rearrangement uses TRBV6-5 and TRBJ1-6; 7 bases are shared with TRBD1. The CDR3 has 15 residues. V dropped 4 bases and J dropped 10; count of bases not matched to a gene: 10. CDR1 and CDR2 (germline): MNHEY, SVGAGI.